This TCR beta chain is from a study of T cell changes during pregnancy in multiple sclerosis. Sequencing used immunoSEQ multiplex PCR; TCRdb keeps in-frame clones, though not all of them. The data show over 45,000 clones, approximately 88% seen once. CDR1 and CDR2 from the germline V gene are SGDLS and YYNGEE. V was clipped by 4 bases and J by 3 bases, with 16 bases between them. The CDR3 has 15 residues. This clonotype was sampled from a female donor with multiple sclerosis, enrolled in a pregnancy study. The chain is built from TRBV9 and TRBJ1-2; possible D gene TRBD1, 6 bases. Sequenced material: CD4+ T cells from peripheral blood mononuclear cells, taken in the second trimester of pregnancy. CDR3 coding DNA: TGTGCCAGCAGCCCTCTCCCAGGGGCGGACTATGGCTACACCTTC. Its protein product is CASSPLPGADYGYTF.